This T cell receptor (beta chain) is drawn from a study of T cell changes during pregnancy in multiple sclerosis. Profiling relied on immunoSEQ multiplex PCR, and the TCRdb table lists in-frame clones only, not all of them. The sample contains approximately 44,000 clones, about nine tenths of which appear only once. The TCR originated in a female donor with multiple sclerosis, enrolled in a pregnancy study. The source material was CD4+ T cells from peripheral blood mononuclear cells, sampled in the third trimester of pregnancy.

The CDR3 nucleotides read TGTGCCAGCAGCAAAGATGGGACTTGGGAGTGGCACGAGCAGTACTTC. Translating it yields CASSKDGTWEWHEQYF. The chain has TRBV21-1 and TRBJ2-7; the D segment call TRBD2 is taken from the table without a DNA check. TRBV21-1 is tagged as a pseudogene. The length of the CDR3 is 16 residues.